This T cell receptor beta chain came from a study of human CD8 memory T cell subsets. Findings of the study overall: High, similar diversity marked stem-like memory and precursor exhausted T cells but not effector memory cells.

Construction of TCR beta libraries was accomplished by means of UMI-labeled 5' RACE. From the 5' RACE reads, TCRdb lists one entry per CDR3 protein and no DNA. This specimen shows about 10,000 distinct CDR3 sequences; the ten leading clones hold 20% to 25%. From germline, CDR1 is SEHNR and CDR2 FQNEAQ (reference sequence). CDR3 length equals 13 residues. This clonotype counts as medium-sized by frequency. Its antigen remains unknown. From buffy coats of healthy donors, the PBMC were obtained. It was negative magnetic separation that enriched the total CD8+ T cells. RNA came from duplicate vials of around 140,000 sorted CD8+ T cells per subset.

This receptor was obtained from a human donor in good health. The specimen sequenced was CD8+ T cells from PBMCs. V usage is TRBV7-9 and J usage is TRBJ2-1. CDR3 sequence reads: CASSLVLTNEQFF.